The clone carrying this T cell receptor beta chain was observed at least ten times. The antigen is undetermined. The data belong to a study of CD8+CD57+ T cells in acquired aplastic anemia. Study-wide context: On average, sorted CD4+ and CD8+ cells gave about 2.9 ug of DNA.

Genomic DNA acted as the template from which TCR beta VDJ combination and CDR3 sequence profiling were carried out. MiXCR, applied by TCRdb to the reads, yields one record per CDR3 protein. The sample contains under 500,000 distinct CDR3 sequences, over 25% of which appear only once. All patients picked for sequencing had shown, by flow cytometry, an expansion of CD8+CD57+ cells. General study results and limits: Patients and healthy controls showed no significant CD8+ Simpson's diversity difference. Roughly 30 CD8+ CDR3 sequences occurred in both the patients and the controls.

Sample: sorted CD4+, CD8+, or CD8+CD57+ T cells (not recorded which) from PBMCs. The TCR comes from a human donor with aplastic anemia.

This CDR3 reads CASKETANSPLHF. CDR3 DNA sequence: TGTGCCAGTAAGGAGACAGCTAATTCACCCCTCCACTTT. The chain joins TRBV19 to TRBJ1-6, with TRBD1 as a possible D gene (5 bases). Germline assignment: CDR1 LNHDA and CDR2 SQIVND (reference sequence). This CDR3 has 13 amino acids. Trimming stripped 7 bases from V and 6 bases from J, with 10 bases between.